The next 21 T cell receptor beta chains were all read from a single sample in a study of blood T cell repertoires in COVID-19. The assay was immunoSEQ multiplex PCR, and TCRdb's table has in-frame clones only and misses some. The table records around 230,000 clones, 81% of them present only once. The sequenced material came from peripheral blood. These receptors were taken from a woman older than 75 with acute or convalescent COVID-19.

There are a few counts of this clone. The chain combines TRBV4-1 with TRBJ1-2, with 8 nucleotides matching TRBD1. V was pared by 3 bases and J by 2 bases, with 8 bases of the junction left unmatched. CDR3 length: 16 amino acids. Germline V gene lookup returns CDR1 MGHRA and CDR2 YSYEKL. CDR3 protein: CASSQLPGQANYGYTF. DNA of the CDR3: TGCGCCAGCAGCCAGCTTCCGGGACAGGCAAACTATGGCTACACCTTC.

The gene calls are TRBV21-1 and TRBJ2-4; the table's D call, TRBD2, was not checked against the DNA. TRBV21-1 is a listed pseudogene. CDR3 length: 18 amino acids. The CDR3 DNA follows: TGTGCCAGCAGCAGTACTAGCGGGAGATTCGGTAGCAAAAACATTCAGTACTTC. Its translation is CASSSTSGRFGSKNIQYF.

The chain carries TRBV19 and TRBJ2-7, with 13 nucleotides matching TRBD2. The CDR3 runs 15 residues. Germline-derived CDR1 and CDR2 are LNHDA and SQIVND (reference sequence). V lost 10 bases, J lost 2 bases, and 8 bases stayed unmatched. The CDR3 sequence: CATKPGLAGTYEQYF. CDR3 nucleotides: TGTGCCACCAAACCGGGACTAGCGGGAACCTACGAGCAGTACTTC. The full variable domain, with the rest looked up from reference TRBV19 and TRBJ2-7, is DGGITQSPKYLFRKEGQNVTLSCEQNLNHDAMYWYRQDPGQGLRLIYYSQIVNDFQKGDIAEGYSVSREKKESFPLTVTSAQKNPTAFYLCATKPGLAGTYEQYFGPGTRLTVT.

The rearrangement joins TRBV11-1 to TRBJ2-3, with 12 bases that match TRBD2. Germline V gene lookup returns CDR1 SGHAT and CDR2 FQDESV (reference sequence). V trimming: 5 bases; J trimming: 4 bases; junction bases outside the gene matches: 4. This CDR3 region has 15 residues. The chain's CDR3 is CASSRLAGVADTQYF. The CDR3 DNA reads TGTGCCAGCAGCCGACTAGCGGGAGTAGCAGATACGCAGTATTTT.

The CDR3 coding sequence is TGTGCCAGCAGCTCGGGACTGGGTGAGCAGTTCTTC. Translation: CASSSGLGEQFF. This chain joins TRBV7-9 and TRBJ2-1; maybe TRBD2 (6 bases). There are 12 residues in the CDR3. From germline, CDR1 is SEHNR and CDR2 FQNEAQ (reference sequence). V was trimmed by 4 bases and J by 9 bases, leaving 10 bases between them.

CDR3 residues: CASVQAPYNEQFF. For the CDR3, the DNA is TGTGCTAGTGTACAGGCCCCCTACAATGAGCAGTTCTTC. The chain joins TRBV12-5 to TRBJ2-1; tentative D call: TRBD1 (5 bases). The germline V gene has CDR1 LGHNT and CDR2 FRNRAP. The CDR3 contains 13 residues. V was shortened by 7 bases and J by 2 bases, with 9 bases between the two germline ends.

The rearrangement uses TRBV2 and TRBJ1-5, with D unresolved. Per the germline V gene, CDR1 is SNHLY and CDR2 is FYNNEI. V shed 5 bases and J shed 0 bases, with 5 bases lying between them. This CDR3 has 13 residues. The CDR3 coding sequence is TGTGCCAGCAGTCCAGATAGCAATCAGCCCCAGCATTTT. This sequence encodes CASSPDSNQPQHF.

The CDR3 sequence: CASSSPSIGYGYTF. Written as DNA, the CDR3 is TGTGCCAGCAGCTCACCTTCGATCGGCTATGGCTACACCTTC. The gene calls are TRBV7-9 and TRBJ1-2; D gene ambiguous. Per the germline V gene, CDR1 is SEHNR and CDR2 is FQNEAQ (reference sequence). The V gene lost 4 bases and the J gene lost 4 bases, with 13 bases spanning the gap. The CDR3 covers 14 residues.

The chain couples TRBV5-4 to TRBJ2-5, with D uncertain. The V gene's germline CDR1 is SGHNT and CDR2 YYREEE (reference sequence). This CDR3 has 14 residues. V was clipped by 1 base and J by 10 bases, with 17 bases between them. CDR3 amino acids: CASSLNRVEIDQYF. The CDR3 DNA sequence: TGTGCCAGCAGCTTGAACCGGGTCGAGATAGACCAGTACTTC. Together with reference TRBV5-4 and TRBJ2-5, the CDR3 gives the full variable domain: ETGVTQSPTHLIKTRGQQVTLRCSSQSGHNTVSWYQQALGQGPQFIFQYYREEENGRGNFPPRFSGLQFPNYSSELNVNALELDDSALYLCASSLNRVEIDQYFGPGTRLLVL.

The chain has TRBV28 and TRBJ2-3; possible D gene TRBD2, 6 bases. Trimming stripped 7 bases from V and 4 bases from J, with 18 bases between. Per the germline V gene, CDR1 is MDHEN and CDR2 is SYDVKM. The length of the CDR3 is 15 residues. CDR3 sequence reads: CASTSGTGIADTQYF. CDR3 nucleotide sequence: TGTGCCAGCACCTCAGGGACTGGAATTGCAGATACGCAGTATTTT.

The genes are TRBV12-3 or TRBV12-4 and TRBJ1-1, with D possibly TRBD1 on 6 matching bases. V dropped 6 bases and J dropped 4 bases, with 6 bases sitting between them. This CDR3 contains 11 residues. CDR3 loop: CASSRGTEAFF. CDR3 DNA: TGTGCCAGCAGCAGGGGCACTGAAGCTTTCTTT.

The genes are TRBV12-3 or TRBV12-4 and TRBJ1-2, with no clear D. Deletions cut 3 bases from V and 8 bases from J, with 7 bases between. The CDR3 has 11 amino acids. The CDR3 loop reads CASSFYEGYTF. The CDR3, as DNA: TGTGCCAGCAGTTTCTACGAAGGCTACACCTTC.

This chain links TRBV18 with TRBJ2-7, with 7 nucleotides matching TRBD2. The CDR3 length is 16 residues. The trim removed 1 base at V and 0 bases at J, leaving 6 bases unmatched. In germline, CDR1 is KGHSH, CDR2 LQKENI. For the CDR3, the DNA is TGTGCCAGCTCACCACGTTCCGGGGGGAGCTCCTACGAGCAGTACTTC. This codes for CASSPRSGGSSYEQYF.

This clone has a count of ten or more. The chain links TRBV29-1 to TRBJ1-1; TRBD1 agrees at 12 bases. V shed 7 bases and J 3 bases; nucleotides not matched to a gene: 3. The germline V gene has CDR1 SQVTM and CDR2 ANQGSEA. The CDR3 runs to 13 residues. Here the CDR3 DNA reads TGCAGCGCAGGGACAGGGGGCGACACTGAAGCTTTCTTT. Its translation is CSAGTGGDTEAFF.

This chain uses TRBV5-1 with TRBJ2-2, with 7 bases matching TRBD1. The CDR3 is 14 amino acids. The germline gives CDR1 SGHRS, CDR2 YFSETQ. With V trimmed by 4 bases and J by 5 bases, 5 bases remained unmatched. CDR3 nucleotides: TGCGCCAGCAGCACCGAACAGGGGACCGGGGAGCTGTTTTTT. Translation gives CASSTEQGTGELFF.

The CDR3, as DNA: TGTGCCAGCAGCTTGGCCGCCCGGGGTAATGAAAAACTGTTTTTT. Its protein product is CASSLAARGNEKLFF. The chain recombines TRBV5-4 with TRBJ1-4; no reliable D call. CDR1 and CDR2 from the germline V gene are SGHNT and YYREEE (reference sequence). Trimming removed 0 bases at V and 4 bases at J, with 10 bases between. The CDR3 is 15 residues long.

This clone was counted between two and nine times. The chain is built from TRBV3-1 (or the pseudogene TRBV3-2) and TRBJ2-1; D unresolved. Germline CDR1 LGHDT, CDR2 YNNKEL (reference sequence). The CDR3 has 15 residues. V was pared by 1 base and J by 5 bases, with 12 bases between. The CDR3 region is CASSQVLIVNNEQFF. The CDR3 region has the DNA TGTGCCAGCAGCCAAGTTCTAATAGTCAACAATGAGCAGTTCTTC.

This clone was counted only a few times. The chain has TRBV2 and TRBJ1-2; no reliable D call. Germline V gene lookup returns CDR1 SNHLY and CDR2 FYNNEI. The V and J ends lost 0 bases and 8 bases respectively, with 19 bases between them. This CDR3 is 16 amino acids long. CDR3 in amino acids: CASSEALLGIRGGYTF. CDR3 DNA: TGTGCCAGCAGTGAAGCACTTCTCGGGATCCGGGGAGGCTACACCTTC.

The chain employs TRBV24-1 and TRBJ2-1, with a possible D match to TRBD2 (6 bases). The germline V gene has CDR1 KGHDR and CDR2 SFDVKD. The CDR3 is made up of 19 amino acids. V gave up 5 bases and J gave up 1 base, with 23 bases separating them. CDR3 DNA sequence: TGTGCCACCAGTGGATGGTCAGGGACGCGGGAAGGATCCTACAATGAGCAGTTCTTC. Protein: CATSGWSGTREGSYNEQFF.

V gene TRBV5-1 combines with J gene TRBJ1-5; tentatively, D is TRBD1 (6 bases). The germline V gene has CDR1 SGHRS and CDR2 YFSETQ. The CDR3 runs 14 residues. Deletions cut 2 bases from V and 5 bases from J, with 11 bases between. CDR3 sequence (DNA): TGCGCCAGCAGCTTAGGGACAAGGGATCAGCCCCAGCATTTT. It yields the protein CASSLGTRDQPQHF.

The chain combines TRBV19 with TRBJ1-4; tentatively, D is TRBD1 (5 bases). CDR1 and CDR2 from the germline V gene are LNHDA and SQIVND (reference sequence). The CDR3 loop spans 17 amino acids. Trimming cost V 5 bases and J 2 bases, with 18 bases left between them. The CDR3 bases are TGTGCCAGTAGTCACCCCGGCGGGGGGAAGACTAATGAAAAACTGTTTTTT. Residues: CASSHPGGGKTNEKLFF.